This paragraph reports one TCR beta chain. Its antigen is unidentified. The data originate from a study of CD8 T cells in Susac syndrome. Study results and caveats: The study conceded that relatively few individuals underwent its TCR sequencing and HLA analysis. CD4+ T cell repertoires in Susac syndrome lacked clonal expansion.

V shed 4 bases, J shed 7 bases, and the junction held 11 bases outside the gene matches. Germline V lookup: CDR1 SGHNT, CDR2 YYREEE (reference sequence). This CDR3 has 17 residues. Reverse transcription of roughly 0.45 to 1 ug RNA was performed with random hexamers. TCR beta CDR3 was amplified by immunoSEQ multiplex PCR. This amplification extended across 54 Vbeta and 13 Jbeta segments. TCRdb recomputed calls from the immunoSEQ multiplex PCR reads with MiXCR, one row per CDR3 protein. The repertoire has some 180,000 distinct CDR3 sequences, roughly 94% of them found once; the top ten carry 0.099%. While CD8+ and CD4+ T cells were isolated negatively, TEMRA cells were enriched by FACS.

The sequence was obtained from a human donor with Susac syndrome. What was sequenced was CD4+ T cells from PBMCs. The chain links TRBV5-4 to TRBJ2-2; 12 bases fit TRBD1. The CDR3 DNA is TGTGCCAGCAGCCAGGGACAGGGGGCTTTCTCGATCGGGGAGCTGTTTTTT. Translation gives CASSQGQGAFSIGELFF.